The 16 T cell receptor beta chains given below trace back to one sample, sequenced in a study of CD8 T cells in ankylosing spondylitis. Study-level findings and limits: Ankylosing spondylitis blood appeared to be characterized by a TCR beta motif of eight highly homologous variants.

No antigen has been assigned to these receptors. TCRdb redid the calling of the 5' RACE reads with MiXCR, one entry per CDR3 protein. The profile shows 450,000 to 550,000 distinct CDR3 sequences, approximately 5% of them singletons. Sequenced material: blood, either unsorted or a sorted T cell fraction (not recorded which). The receptors stem from a male donor with ankylosing spondylitis.

There are many counts of this clonotype. This chain joins TRBV28 and TRBJ2-7; 8 positions agree with TRBD2. Per germline, CDR1 MDHEN and CDR2 SYDVKM. This CDR3 comprises 14 residues. V was clipped by 8 bases and J by 3 bases; unmatched bases: 9. CDR3 sequence: CASGPPGGNYEQYF. The CDR3 DNA reads as TGTGCCAGCGGCCCGCCGGGAGGGAACTACGAGCAGTACTTC.

This clonotype was detected ten times or more. The chain combines TRBV10-3 with TRBJ1-1, with 8 bases lining up with TRBD1. The CDR3 sequence is 16 residues long. V gave up 4 bases and J gave up 1 base; unmatched junction bases: 8. CDR1 and CDR2 (germline): ENHRY, SYGVKD. The CDR3 region has the DNA TGTGCCATCAGTGTCCTACCACAGGGGGAGAACACTGAAGCTTTCTTT. Translated: CAISVLPQGENTEAFF.

This clonotype was counted at least ten times. The chain combines TRBV12-3 or TRBV12-4 with TRBJ2-7; the D is unclear. This CDR3 is built from 14 residues. V lost 6 bases, J lost 3 bases, and 15 bases lay in between. The CDR3 nucleotides are TGTGCCAGCAGGCGAGGACGGCTCGACTACGAGCAGTACTTC. This encodes CASRRGRLDYEQYF.

This clonotype was seen repeatedly, ten times or more. The CDR3 loop reads CSARVAANTEAFF. CDR3 nucleotide sequence: TGCAGTGCTAGAGTAGCAGCAAACACTGAAGCTTTCTTT. The V call is TRBV20-1, the J call TRBJ1-1, with unresolved D. The V end was cut by 1 base, the J end by 2 bases, with 8 bases between. In germline, CDR1 is DFQATT, CDR2 SNEGSKA (reference sequence). CDR3 length: 13 amino acids.

This clonotype was detected ten times or more. J is TRBJ2-1 and V is TRBV20-1; TRBD2 aligns across 13 bases. Germline trimming cut 0 bases from V and 7 bases from J; bases unmatched to any gene: 3. From germline, CDR1 is DFQATT and CDR2 SNEGSKA (reference sequence). CDR3 length: 15 residues. The CDR3 sequence: CSARELAGGRNEQFF. DNA for the CDR3: TGCAGTGCTAGAGAACTAGCGGGAGGGAGGAATGAGCAGTTCTTC.

The table lists this clonotype with many counts. The chain couples TRBV12-3 or TRBV12-4 to TRBJ1-2; D is uncertain. CDR3 size: 11 residues. Trimming removed 6 bases from V and 6 bases from J, with 8 bases in between. CDR3 bases: TGTGCCAGCAGGATCTTTGATGGCTACACCTTC. Its translation: CASRIFDGYTF.

This clonotype has a count of ten or more. This chain connects TRBV4-1 to TRBJ2-2; no firm D call. The CDR3 is 13 residues long. With 4 bases removed from V and 2 bases from J, the gap between germline ends came to 5 bases. CDR1 is MGHRA, CDR2 YSYEKL, per germline. CDR3 region: CASSRHNTGELFF. The CDR3 DNA reads TGCGCCAGCAGCCGACACAACACCGGGGAGCTGTTTTTT.

The chain employs TRBV20-1 and TRBJ2-5; D might be TRBD1 or TRBD2, each matching 5 bases. Germline CDR1 and CDR2: DFQATT and SNEGSKA (reference sequence). The germline V and J ends were trimmed by 4 bases and 0 bases, with 15 bases remaining between them. The CDR3 contains 15 residues. The CDR3 protein is CSATPPGRNQETQYF. CDR3 DNA: TGCAGTGCTACCCCGCCGGGACGGAACCAAGAGACCCAGTACTTC.

This clonotype was found many times. The rearrangement uses TRBV12-3 or TRBV12-4 and TRBJ2-7; D gene unclear. Deletions cut 1 base from V and 5 bases from J, with 9 bases between. The CDR3 contains 13 residues. The CDR3 sequence is CASSLGSRDEQYF. The CDR3 nucleotides are TGTGCCAGCAGTTTAGGTTCCCGGGACGAGCAGTACTTC.

This clonotype was observed a few times. V and J are TRBV3-1 and TRBJ1-6; a possible D gene is TRBD1 (6 bases). V lost 7 bases and J lost 9, with 16 bases in between. Germline CDR1 reads LGHDT; CDR2 reads YNNKEL (reference sequence). This CDR3 is 14 amino acids long. CDR3 in amino acids: CASTIGQQGSPLHF. CDR3 DNA: TGTGCCAGCACCATCGGACAGCAGGGTTCACCCCTCCACTTT. Full variable domain (missing parts from reference TRBV3-1 and TRBJ1-6): DTAVSQTPKYLVTQMGNDKSIKCEQNLGHDTMYWYKQDSKKFLKIMFSYNNKELIINETVPNRFSPKSPDKAHLNLHINSLELGDSAVYFCASTIGQQGSPLHFGNGTRLTVT.

This clonotype was seen at least ten times. V usage is TRBV12-3 or TRBV12-4 and J usage is TRBJ2-7; D perhaps matches TRBD1 (6 bases). This CDR3 spans 15 amino acids. V lost 4 bases to trimming and J lost 0 bases, with 13 bases between them. The chain's CDR3 is CASSSRTVYSYEQYF. DNA for the CDR3: TGTGCCAGCAGTTCAAGGACAGTTTACTCCTACGAGCAGTACTTC.

This clonotype was seen many times. The rearrangement links TRBV12-3 or TRBV12-4 to TRBJ2-7, with a tentative D call TRBD1 (5 bases). The CDR3 spans 13 residues. Deletions cut 6 bases from V and 2 bases from J, with 11 bases between. The CDR3 DNA is TGTGCCAGCAGCCCCCAGGGAACCTACGAGCAGTACTTC. Protein: CASSPQGTYEQYF.

This clonotype was recorded at least ten times. This chain uses TRBV28 with TRBJ2-1, with 8 bases matching TRBD2. The CDR3 sequence is 14 residues long. Germline assignment: CDR1 MDHEN and CDR2 SYDVKM. The trim removed 6 bases at V and 5 bases at J, leaving 6 bases unmatched. CDR3 region: CASSPGGENNEQFF. The CDR3 region has the DNA TGTGCCAGCAGCCCGGGGGGGGAGAACAATGAGCAGTTCTTC. The variable domain in full, completed from reference TRBV28 and TRBJ2-1, reads DVKVTQSSRYLVKRTGEKVFLECVQDMDHENMFWYRQDPGLGLRLIYFSYDVKMKEKGDIPEGYSVSREKKERFSLILESASTNQTSMYLCASSPGGENNEQFFGPGTRLTVL.

This clonotype was seen repeatedly, ten times or more. This chain uses TRBV12-3 or TRBV12-4 with TRBJ1-1; a possible D gene is TRBD1 (6 bases). The CDR3 is 14 residues long. Trimming took 1 base from V and 4 from J, leaving 10 bases between them. The CDR3 sequence is CASSLDGGFTEAFF. CDR3 DNA: TGTGCCAGCAGTTTAGATGGGGGCTTCACTGAAGCTTTCTTT.

V usage is TRBV11-2 and J usage is TRBJ2-3; D perhaps matches TRBD1 (5 bases). The ends were cut back, 3 bases at V and 4 bases at J, with 11 bases in the middle. The germline V gene encodes CDR1 SGHAT and CDR2 FQNNGV. The CDR3 loop spans 14 amino acids. The CDR3 DNA sequence: TGTGCCAGCAGCTTGATTGCAGGGTCAGATACGCAGTATTTT. It codes for CASSLIAGSDTQYF. Looking up the rest from reference TRBV11-2 and TRBJ2-3 gives the full variable domain: EAGVAQSPRYKIIEKRQSVAFWCNPISGHATLYWYQQILGQGPKLLIQFQNNGVVDDSQLPKDRFSAERLKGVDSTLKIQPAKLEDSAVYLCASSLIAGSDTQYFGPGTRLTVL.

Only a few counts were recorded for this clonotype. The chain recombines TRBV20-1 with TRBJ2-1, with TRBD2 identical over 12 bases. The CDR3 is 16 amino acids. The germline V gene has CDR1 DFQATT and CDR2 SNEGSKA (reference sequence). The trim removed 1 base at V and 5 bases at J, leaving 6 bases unmatched. CDR3 sequence: CSARVVWTSGNNEQFF. CDR3 nucleotide sequence: TGCAGTGCTAGAGTAGTTTGGACTAGCGGGAACAATGAGCAGTTCTTC.